The T cell receptor (beta chain) under discussion was sequenced for a study of blood T cell repertoires in COVID-19. Looking at the study overall: Acute-phase and convalescent COVID-19 samples originated in the United States, Italy and Spain. PBMCs, B-cell-depleted T cells, or T cells provided the cDNA or gDNA that made up the material.

In the authors' workflow: Nucleated cell number was recorded as an estimate derived from reference gene primer amplification. The protocol was immunoSEQ multiplex PCR, while the TCRdb copy is restricted to in-frame clones and leaves out a portion. Clone size and the V and J calls come from that table; the DNA yielded D and trimming. The sample contains some 260,000 clones, approximately 82% of which appear only once. The CDR3 is 14 residues long. Germline V gene lookup returns CDR1 SGHRS and CDR2 YFSETQ. V dropped 0 bases and J dropped 3 bases, with 8 bases sitting between them. Sequenced material: peripheral blood. The source of this sequence is a woman at least 80 years old with active or convalescent COVID-19. The chain combines TRBV5-1 with TRBJ2-3, with D perhaps matching TRBD1 (6 bases). CDR3 sequence: CASSLDQGTDTQYF. The CDR3 coding sequence is TGCGCCAGCAGCTTGGACCAGGGGACAGATACGCAGTATTTT.